The 7 T cell receptor beta chains in this list originate from one sample, sequenced in a study of blood T cell repertoires in COVID-19 (dated by TCRdb to about 2020). Library prep was done by the immunoSEQ multiplex PCR assay. As stored in TCRdb, this immuneACCESS dataset retains in-frame rearrangements with V and J assigned. A fraction of the clones does not appear; measured against another copy, unresolved V genes explain less than half of the discrepancy, and the remainder lacks a known reason. The sample has roughly 230,000 clones on record, about 84% of them singletons. In total, the top ten clones hold approximately 7.2% of the sample. What was sequenced was peripheral blood. The receptors come from a woman of 80 years or more with acute or convalescent COVID-19.

This sequence joins TRBV18 and TRBJ1-4; the D gene is possibly TRBD1 (5 bases). The germline V and J ends were trimmed by 4 bases and 3 bases, with 21 bases remaining between them. This CDR3 region has 18 residues. The germline V gene has CDR1 KGHSH and CDR2 LQKENI. The CDR3 protein is CASSHFREVVPSNEKLFF. The CDR3 nucleotides read TGTGCCAGCTCACACTTCAGGGAAGTTGTTCCATCTAATGAAAAACTGTTTTTT.

The chain recombines TRBV6-1 with TRBJ1-1, with D perhaps matching TRBD1 (5 bases). Trimming shortened V by 1 base and J by 4 bases, and 16 bases separated the two germline ends. Germline V gene sequence: CDR1 MNHNS, CDR2 SASEGT. The CDR3 loop spans 16 amino acids. This CDR3 is CASSEVWGVGVTEAFF. CDR3 sequence (DNA): TGTGCCAGCAGTGAAGTATGGGGCGTTGGCGTCACTGAAGCTTTCTTT.

The chain combines TRBV19 with TRBJ1-5; no reliable D call. CDR3 length: 13 residues. Trimming removed 0 bases at V and 7 bases at J, with 7 bases between. Germline V gene sequence: CDR1 LNHDA, CDR2 SQIVND (reference sequence). This CDR3 is CASSIDYEQPQHF. CDR3 nucleotides: TGTGCCAGTAGTATAGATTATGAGCAGCCCCAGCATTTT.

The rearrangement uses TRBV5-5 and TRBJ2-3, with 7 bases matching TRBD1. The ends lost 0 bases at V and 2 bases at J; junction bases unmatched: 9. This CDR3 is 17 amino acids long. Germline lookup yields CDR1 SGHKS and CDR2 YYEKEE (reference sequence). CDR3 in amino acids: CASSLETLQGNTDTQYF. The CDR3 region has the DNA TGTGCCAGCAGCTTGGAAACATTACAGGGGAACACAGATACGCAGTATTTT.

Only a few counts were recorded for this clone. The J gene is TRBJ1-6, the V gene TRBV28, with TRBD1 as a possible D gene (5 bases). The V gene's germline CDR1 is MDHEN and CDR2 SYDVKM. The CDR3 has 15 residues. Trimming shortened V by 2 bases and J by 10 bases, and 15 bases separated the two germline ends. CDR3 region: CASSLLRGNGSPLHF. The CDR3 region has the DNA TGTGCCAGCAGTTTACTCCGGGGGAACGGGTCACCCCTCCACTTT.

The chain has TRBV27 and TRBJ2-1; 11 bases map to TRBD2. V lost 2 bases, J lost 1 base, and 7 bases stayed unmatched. The germline gives CDR1 MNHEY, CDR2 SMNVEV (reference sequence). CDR3 length equals 18 residues. This chain's CDR3 is CASSLGPGTSGSYNEQFF. Here the CDR3 DNA reads TGTGCCAGCAGTTTAGGTCCTGGGACTAGCGGATCCTACAATGAGCAGTTCTTC.

The chain carries TRBV19 and TRBJ2-1, with a weak D call TRBD2 (5 bases). V gave up 5 bases and J gave up 2 bases, with 16 bases separating them. Germline values: CDR1 LNHDA, CDR2 SQIVND (reference sequence). CDR3 length: 16 amino acids. CDR3 nucleotide sequence: TGTGCCAGTAGTTTCCCCGGGGAGAGCCCCTACAATGAGCAGTTCTTC. As protein: CASSFPGESPYNEQFF.